Listed here are 17 T cell receptor beta chains from one sample, sequenced in a study of spatial heterogeneity in lung cancer. These receptors have no known antigen. Time point here: sample taken at primary tumor resection. TCRdb fed the 5' RACE reads into MiXCR, producing one record per CDR3 protein. This table has 10,000 or so distinct CDR3 sequences, about 8.1% appearing once. Study-wide points: Mutation tallies in tumors tracked expanded intratumoral alpha and beta TCR counts.

This specimen was lung tumor tissue, taken at surgery. Source of these receptors: a male donor with early-stage non-small cell lung cancer.

This clonotype was seen many times. The chain links TRBV4-1 to TRBJ1-3; maybe TRBD1 (6 bases). Germline CDR1 reads MGHRA; CDR2 reads YSYEKL. CDR3 size: 18 residues. V was cut by 4 bases and J by 3 bases, with 22 bases left in between. As DNA, the CDR3 is TGCGCCAGCAGCCCAAGCGGGGCGGCCACAGGGATTGGAAACACCATATATTTT. This translates into CASSPSGAATGIGNTIYF.

By sample fraction, this clonotype is medium-sized (0.01 to 0.1%). This rearrangement joins TRBV7-9 to TRBJ1-4; no reliable D call. Deletions cut 5 bases from V and 7 bases from J, with 14 bases between. CDR3 length: 14 amino acids. Germline-derived CDR1 and CDR2 are SEHNR and FQNEAQ (reference sequence). This CDR3 is CASSGDAGGEKLFF. In nucleotides, the CDR3 is TGTGCCAGCAGCGGCGATGCGGGAGGTGAAAAACTGTTTTTT. Full variable domain (rest looked up from reference TRBV7-9 and TRBJ1-4): DTGVSQNPRHKITKRGQNVTFRCDPISEHNRLYWYRQTLGQGPEFLTYFQNEAQLEKSRLLSDRFSAERPKGSFSTLEIQRTEQGDSAMYLCASSGDAGGEKLFFGSGTQLSVL.

This clonotype was recorded at least ten times. CDR3 sequence reads: CASSFRQEANEKLFF. The CDR3 DNA follows: TGCGCCAGCAGCTTTCGACAGGAGGCTAATGAAAAACTGTTTTTT. The rearrangement joins TRBV5-1 to TRBJ1-4; the D gene is possibly TRBD1 (6 bases). Germline loops: CDR1 SGHRS, CDR2 YFSETQ. This CDR3 region has 15 residues. V was pared by 2 bases and J by 3 bases, with 11 bases between.

This clonotype is categorized as medium-sized. The J gene is TRBJ2-1, the V gene TRBV7-2; weak D call: TRBD1 (5 bases). V lost 5 bases and J 0 bases, leaving 11 bases between the germline ends. This CDR3 has 15 amino acids. CDR1 is SGHTA and CDR2 is FQGNSA in the germline V gene. This CDR3 reads CASSRTGSSYNEQFF. The CDR3 DNA reads as TGTGCCAGCAGCCGCACAGGTAGCTCCTACAATGAGCAGTTCTTC. Full variable domain (rest looked up from reference TRBV7-2 and TRBJ2-1): GAGVSQSPSNKVTEKGKDVELRCDPISGHTALYWYRQSLGQGLEFLIYFQGNSAPDKSGLPSDRFSAERTGGSVSTLTIQRTQQEDSAVYLCASSRTGSSYNEQFFGPGTRLTVL.

In this sample, this clonotype turned up many times. The chain recombines TRBV12-3 or TRBV12-4 with TRBJ2-1; 8 nucleotides align to TRBD2. The CDR3 sequence is 14 residues long. V shed 5 bases and J 4 bases; nucleotides not matched to a gene: 4. The CDR3 loop reads CASSITSGYNEQFF. The CDR3 DNA reads as TGTGCCAGCAGTATAACTAGCGGATACAATGAGCAGTTCTTC.

This clonotype was seen many times. J is TRBJ2-2 and V is TRBV6-5; a possible D gene is TRBD1 (6 bases). The length of the CDR3 is 14 residues. The germline V gene has CDR1 MNHEY and CDR2 SVGAGI. V was shortened by 7 bases and J by 3 bases, with 12 bases between the two germline ends. The CDR3 DNA sequence: TGTGCCAGCAAGTACAGGGTGGACACCGGGGAGCTGTTTTTT. Amino acid sequence: CASKYRVDTGELFF.

This clonotype was counted at least ten times. This sequence joins TRBV7-2 and TRBJ1-5, with D possibly TRBD1 on 6 matching bases. V gave up 2 bases and J gave up 5 bases, with 7 bases separating them. The germline V gene has CDR1 SGHTA and CDR2 FQGNSA. The CDR3 spans 13 residues. Here the CDR3 reads CASSLKGDQPQHF. CDR3 in DNA: TGTGCCAGCAGCTTAAAGGGGGATCAGCCCCAGCATTTT.

This clonotype was recorded many times. This sequence joins TRBV18 and TRBJ1-2, with 7 bases lining up with TRBD1. CDR3 length: 15 amino acids. Per the germline V gene, CDR1 is KGHSH and CDR2 is LQKENI. With 5 bases clipped from V and 6 bases from J, the junction kept 12 bases outside the gene matches. CDR3 nucleotides: TGTGCCAGCTCATTAACAGGGGTGCAGGTGGATGGCTACACCTTC. This encodes CASSLTGVQVDGYTF.

This clonotype was seen a handful of times. The rearrangement uses TRBV6-1 and TRBJ2-7; TRBD1 matches at 7 bases. This CDR3 has 12 residues. Germline V CDR1 and CDR2: MNHNS, SASEGT. The CDR3 bases are TGTGTCACCAGGGGGTCAACCTACGAGCAGTACTTC. Protein product: CVTRGSTYEQYF.

This clonotype showed up many times. The chain links TRBV7-9 to TRBJ2-5, with 10 bases identical to TRBD2. Looked up from germline, CDR1 is SEHNR and CDR2 is FQNEAQ (reference sequence). The CDR3 runs 16 residues. The J segment lost 4 bases and the V segment lost 2 bases, leaving 7 bases of the junction unmatched. The DNA of the CDR3 is TGTGCCAGCAGCTTAAGTTTCAAGCGGGAGGGAGAGACCCAGTACTTC. Translation: CASSLSFKREGETQYF.

This clonotype is labeled medium-sized. V and J are TRBV29-1 and TRBJ1-2, with no clear D. Trimming left V 1 base short and J 4 bases short, with 10 bases between. The CDR3 covers 13 residues. Germline-derived CDR1 and CDR2 are SQVTM and ANQGSEA. The CDR3 region is CSVEGGRSYGYTF. CDR3 sequence (DNA): TGCAGCGTTGAAGGAGGGCGGTCCTATGGCTACACCTTC.

This clonotype was seen repeatedly, ten times or more. The rearrangement joins TRBV7-2 to TRBJ2-3, with 12 bases that match TRBD2. V lost 1 base and J lost 1; bases outside the gene matches: 3. Germline V CDR1 and CDR2: SGHTA, FQGNSA. The CDR3 sequence is 17 residues long. DNA of the CDR3: TGTGCCAGCAGCTTAGTTCGGACTAGCGGGGGCACAGATACGCAGTATTTT. Translating it yields CASSLVRTSGGTDTQYF. Full variable domain (remainder filled in from reference TRBV7-2 and TRBJ2-3): GAGVSQSPSNKVTEKGKDVELRCDPISGHTALYWYRQSLGQGLEFLIYFQGNSAPDKSGLPSDRFSAERTGGSVSTLTIQRTQQEDSAVYLCASSLVRTSGGTDTQYFGPGTRLTVL.

This clonotype was counted a few times. The chain joins TRBV20-1 to TRBJ2-7; TRBD2 aligns across 7 bases. The CDR3 spans 13 residues. The germline CDR1 and CDR2 sequences are DFQATT and SNEGSKA (reference sequence). J gave up 4 bases and V 4 bases, and 7 bases lay outside the gene matches. CDR3 sequence (DNA): TGCAGTGCTAAGGCGGGAGTCACTTACGAGCAGTACTTC. Encoded protein: CSAKAGVTYEQYF.

This clonotype was seen repeatedly, ten times or more. The chain couples TRBV2 to TRBJ2-2; the match to TRBD1 covers 12 bases. This CDR3 is built from 15 residues. J gave up 4 bases and V 5 bases, and 2 bases lay outside the gene matches. Germline lookup yields CDR1 SNHLY and CDR2 FYNNEI. For the CDR3, the DNA is TGTGCCAGCAGTCCGGGACAGGGGGCCACCGGGGAGCTGTTTTTT. Residues: CASSPGQGATGELFF.

The sample holds many counts of this clonotype. The chain couples TRBV5-8 to TRBJ2-3, with a weak D call TRBD2 (6 bases). There are 15 residues in the CDR3. Per germline, CDR1 SGHTS and CDR2 YDEGEE. The ends were cut back, 0 bases at V and 2 bases at J, with 10 bases in the middle. CDR3 DNA sequence: TGTGCCAGCAGCTTGGAGGCGGGGTTCACAGATACGCAGTATTTT. Its protein product is CASSLEAGFTDTQYF.

This clonotype was seen ten or more times. The chain is built from TRBV3-1 and TRBJ2-5; 8 bases are a match to TRBD2. The CDR3 is 15 amino acids. Germline-derived CDR1 and CDR2 are LGHDT and YNNKEL (reference sequence). After removal of 1 base from V and 2 bases from J, the junction contained 3 bases not matched to a gene. In nucleotides, the CDR3 is TGTGCCAGCAGCCAAGGGCGGGGGGCACAAGAGACCCAGTACTTC. Translating it yields CASSQGRGAQETQYF.

The chain recombines TRBV20-1 with TRBJ1-2; TRBD1 might be the D (6 bases). The V end lost 2 bases, the J end lost 3 bases, and 16 bases lay between the germline ends. This CDR3 has 15 amino acids. Germline CDR1 reads DFQATT; CDR2 reads SNEGSKA (reference sequence). CDR3 amino acids: CSARRTDRLDYGYTF. The CDR3 DNA sequence: TGCAGTGCTAGACGGACTGACAGGTTGGACTATGGCTACACCTTC.